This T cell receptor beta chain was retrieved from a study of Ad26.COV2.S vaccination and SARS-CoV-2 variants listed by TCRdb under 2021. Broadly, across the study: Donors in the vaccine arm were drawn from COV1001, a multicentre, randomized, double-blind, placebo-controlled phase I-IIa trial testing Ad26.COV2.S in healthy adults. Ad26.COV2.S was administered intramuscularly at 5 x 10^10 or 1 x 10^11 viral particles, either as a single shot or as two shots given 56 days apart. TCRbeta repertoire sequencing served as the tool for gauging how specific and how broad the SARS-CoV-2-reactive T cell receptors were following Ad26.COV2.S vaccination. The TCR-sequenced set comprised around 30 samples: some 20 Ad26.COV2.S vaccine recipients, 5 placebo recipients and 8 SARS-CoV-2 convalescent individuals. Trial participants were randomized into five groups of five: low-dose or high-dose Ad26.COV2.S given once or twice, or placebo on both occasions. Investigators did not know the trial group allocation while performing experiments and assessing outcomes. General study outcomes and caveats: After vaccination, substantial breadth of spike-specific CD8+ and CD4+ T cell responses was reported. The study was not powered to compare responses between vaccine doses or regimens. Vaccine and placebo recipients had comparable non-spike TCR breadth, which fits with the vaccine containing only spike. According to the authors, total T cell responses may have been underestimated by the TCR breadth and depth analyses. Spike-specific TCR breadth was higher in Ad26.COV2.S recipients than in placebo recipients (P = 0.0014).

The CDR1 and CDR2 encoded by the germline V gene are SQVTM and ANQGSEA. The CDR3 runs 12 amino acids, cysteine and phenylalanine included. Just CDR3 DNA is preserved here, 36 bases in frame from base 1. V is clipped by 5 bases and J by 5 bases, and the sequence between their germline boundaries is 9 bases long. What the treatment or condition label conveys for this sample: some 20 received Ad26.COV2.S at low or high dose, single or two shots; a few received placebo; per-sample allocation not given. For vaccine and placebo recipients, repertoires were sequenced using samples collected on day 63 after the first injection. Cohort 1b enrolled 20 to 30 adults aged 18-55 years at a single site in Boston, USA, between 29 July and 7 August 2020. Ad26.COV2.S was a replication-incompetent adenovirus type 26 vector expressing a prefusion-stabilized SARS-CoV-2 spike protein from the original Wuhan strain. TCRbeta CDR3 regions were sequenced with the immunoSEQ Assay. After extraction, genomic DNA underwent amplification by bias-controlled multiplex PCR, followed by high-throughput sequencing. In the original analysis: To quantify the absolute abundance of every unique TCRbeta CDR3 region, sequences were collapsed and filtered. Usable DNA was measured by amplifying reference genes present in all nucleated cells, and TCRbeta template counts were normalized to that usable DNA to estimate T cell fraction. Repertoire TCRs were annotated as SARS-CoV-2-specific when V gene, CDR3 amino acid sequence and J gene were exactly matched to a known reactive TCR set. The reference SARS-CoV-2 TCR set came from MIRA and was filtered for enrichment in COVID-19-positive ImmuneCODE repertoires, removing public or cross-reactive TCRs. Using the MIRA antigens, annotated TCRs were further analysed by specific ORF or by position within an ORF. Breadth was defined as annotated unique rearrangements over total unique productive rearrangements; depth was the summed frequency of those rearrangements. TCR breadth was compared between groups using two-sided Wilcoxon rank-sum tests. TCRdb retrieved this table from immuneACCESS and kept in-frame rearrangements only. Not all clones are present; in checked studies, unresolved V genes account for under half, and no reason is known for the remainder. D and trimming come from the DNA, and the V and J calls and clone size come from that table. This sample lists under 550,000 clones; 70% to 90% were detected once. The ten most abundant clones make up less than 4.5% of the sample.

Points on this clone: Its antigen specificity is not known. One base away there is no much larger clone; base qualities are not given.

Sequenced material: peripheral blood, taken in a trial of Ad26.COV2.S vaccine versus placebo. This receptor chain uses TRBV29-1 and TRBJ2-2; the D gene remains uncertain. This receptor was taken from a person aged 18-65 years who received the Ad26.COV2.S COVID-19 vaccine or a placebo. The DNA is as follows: TGCAGCGTTATAGACGGAACCGGGGAGCTGTTTTTT. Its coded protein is CSVIDGTGELFF.